These 3 T cell receptor beta chains were all obtained from the same sample, sequenced in a study of cytomegalovirus exposure and HLA in healthy donors (dated by TCRdb to about 2017). The library was produced with the immunoSEQ multiplex PCR assay. For the multiplex PCR, a mixture combining 60 forward primers for TCR Vbeta segments and 13 reverse primers for TCR Jbeta segments was used. Here the immuneACCESS table is served through TCRdb, limited to in-frame sequences with V and J called. Missing clones are a known gap in these copies; in checked studies unresolved V genes cover under half, and the rest lacks a known reason. Counted in this sample were about 140,000 clones; around 81% of them appeared once. Around 2.5% of the sample is in the top ten clones. The source material was PBMCs. These receptor sequences come from a man aged 45 to 65 in good health and CMV-seronegative.

V is TRBV19 and J is TRBJ1-5; 10 nucleotides line up with TRBD1. Germline V gene lookup returns CDR1 LNHDA and CDR2 SQIVND (reference sequence). V was clipped by 7 bases and J by 7 bases; unmatched bases: 7. This CDR3 has 14 residues. CDR3 sequence reads: CASMRQGAGQPQHF. In DNA form, the CDR3 reads TGTGCCAGTATGAGACAGGGGGCCGGGCAGCCCCAGCATTTT.

This rearrangement joins TRBV5-1 to TRBJ1-1; D uncertain. V lost 4 bases, J lost 7 bases, and 11 bases lay in between. In germline, CDR1 is SGHRS, CDR2 YFSETQ. This CDR3 contains 12 residues. CDR3 nucleotide sequence: TGCGCCAGCAGCCCCGAGGGATATGAAGCTTTCTTT. This encodes CASSPEGYEAFF.

This chain uses TRBV5-1 with TRBJ2-5, with a possible D match to TRBD1 (6 bases). Trimming shortened V by 4 bases and J by 1 base, and 17 bases separated the two germline ends. Germline V gene sequence: CDR1 SGHRS, CDR2 YFSETQ. CDR3 length: 16 residues. The CDR3, as DNA: TGCGCCAGCAGCCTGACCGGGACACCTTTCCAAGAGACCCAGTACTTC. Amino acid sequence: CASSLTGTPFQETQYF.